This T cell receptor (beta chain) was obtained from a study of blood T cells in healthy people across ages. A second PCR, run for roughly 7 to 12 cycles, used a sample-barcoded 5' primer plus a J-beta primer mix. In TCRdb, the 5' RACE reads were re-called with MiXCR into one record per CDR3 protein. The repertoire holds around 1,000,000 distinct CDR3 sequences, with 30% to 40% as singletons. Drawn from each donor were approximately 10 milliliters of peripheral blood. Each sample provided at least 6 micrograms of extracted total RNA. The specimen sequenced was blood. This receptor was taken from a young man in good health.

The CDR3, as DNA: TGCAGTGCTCCGCCCCGGGACAGGACTAATGAAAAACTGTTTTTT. Translation gives CSAPPRDRTNEKLFF. This sequence joins TRBV20-1 and TRBJ1-4; TRBD1 aligns across 8 bases. Per germline, CDR1 DFQATT and CDR2 SNEGSKA (reference sequence). The length of the CDR3 is 15 residues. The V gene end was trimmed by 5 bases and the J gene end by 2 bases; junction bases not matched to a gene: 7.